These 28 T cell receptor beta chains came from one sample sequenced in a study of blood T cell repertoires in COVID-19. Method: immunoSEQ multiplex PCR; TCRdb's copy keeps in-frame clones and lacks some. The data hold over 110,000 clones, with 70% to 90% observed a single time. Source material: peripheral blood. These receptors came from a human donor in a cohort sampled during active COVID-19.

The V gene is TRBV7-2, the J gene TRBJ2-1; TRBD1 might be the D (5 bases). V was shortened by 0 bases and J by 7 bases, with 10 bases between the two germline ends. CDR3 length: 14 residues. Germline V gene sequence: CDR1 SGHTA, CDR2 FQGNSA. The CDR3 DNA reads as TGTGCCAGCAGCTTAGCGCATGCAGGGAATGAGCAGTTCTTC. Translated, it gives CASSLAHAGNEQFF.

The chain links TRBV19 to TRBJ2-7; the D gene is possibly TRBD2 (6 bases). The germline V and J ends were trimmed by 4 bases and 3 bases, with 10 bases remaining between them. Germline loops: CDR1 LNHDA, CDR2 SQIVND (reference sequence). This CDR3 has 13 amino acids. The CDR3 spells CASSTGRNYEQYF. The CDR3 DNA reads TGTGCCAGTAGTACCGGGAGAAACTACGAGCAGTACTTC.

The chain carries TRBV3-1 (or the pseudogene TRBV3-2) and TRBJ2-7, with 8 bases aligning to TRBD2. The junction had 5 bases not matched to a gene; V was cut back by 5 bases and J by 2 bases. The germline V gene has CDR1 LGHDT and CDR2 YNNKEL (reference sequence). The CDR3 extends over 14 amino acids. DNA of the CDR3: TGTGCCAGCAGCTTCTCTAGCGGGCCCTACGAGCAGTACTTC. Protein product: CASSFSSGPYEQYF.

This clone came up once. Here the CDR3 DNA reads TGTGCCACCAGCAGAGATCAAGCCCGGGGTGAGCAGTACTTC. The encoded protein is CATSRDQARGEQYF. This rearrangement joins TRBV15 to TRBJ2-7; D may be TRBD2 (5 bases). Germline V gives CDR1 LNHNV, CDR2 YYDKDF (reference sequence). V was trimmed by 0 bases and J by 7 bases, leaving 13 bases between them. The CDR3 has 14 residues.

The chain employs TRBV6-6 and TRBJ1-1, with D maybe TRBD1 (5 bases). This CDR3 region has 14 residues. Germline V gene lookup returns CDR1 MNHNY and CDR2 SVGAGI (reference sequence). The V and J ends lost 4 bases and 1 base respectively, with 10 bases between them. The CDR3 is CASSSRQGNTEAFF. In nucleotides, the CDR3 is TGTGCCAGCAGTTCTAGGCAGGGGAACACTGAAGCTTTCTTT.

The CDR3 DNA sequence: TGTGCCAGCAGCTTGAACCGACAGTCTAACTATGGCTACACCTTC. Translated: CASSLNRQSNYGYTF. The chain links TRBV7-8 to TRBJ1-2; maybe TRBD1 (5 bases). The CDR3 is 15 amino acids. V shed 3 bases and J shed 0 bases, with 11 bases lying between them. Germline loops: CDR1 SGHVS, CDR2 FQNEAQ.

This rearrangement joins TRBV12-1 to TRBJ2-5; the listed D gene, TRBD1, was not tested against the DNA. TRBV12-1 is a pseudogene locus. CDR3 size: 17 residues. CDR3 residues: CASSFAPEGRGRETQYF. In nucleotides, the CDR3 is TGTGCCAGCAGCTTTGCCCCGGAGGGCAGGGGGCGAGAGACCCAGTACTTC.

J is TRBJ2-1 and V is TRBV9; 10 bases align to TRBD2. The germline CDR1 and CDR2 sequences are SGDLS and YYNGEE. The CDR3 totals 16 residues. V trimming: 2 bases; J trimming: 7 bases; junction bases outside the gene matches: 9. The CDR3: CASSVGPPGLANEQFF. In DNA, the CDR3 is TGTGCCAGCAGCGTGGGGCCTCCGGGACTAGCGAATGAGCAGTTCTTC.

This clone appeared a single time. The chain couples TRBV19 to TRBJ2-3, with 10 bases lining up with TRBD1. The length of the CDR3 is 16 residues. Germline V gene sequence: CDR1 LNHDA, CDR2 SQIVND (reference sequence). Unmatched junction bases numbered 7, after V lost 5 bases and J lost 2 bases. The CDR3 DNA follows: TGTGCCAGTAGTTCAAGACAGGGGGCGACCACAGATACGCAGTATTTT. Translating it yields CASSSRQGATTDTQYF.

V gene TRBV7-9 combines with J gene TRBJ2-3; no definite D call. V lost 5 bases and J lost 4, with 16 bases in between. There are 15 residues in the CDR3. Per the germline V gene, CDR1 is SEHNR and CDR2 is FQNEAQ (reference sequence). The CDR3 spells CASSIVELVADTQYF. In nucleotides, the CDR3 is TGTGCCAGCAGCATCGTGGAGTTAGTGGCAGATACGCAGTATTTT.

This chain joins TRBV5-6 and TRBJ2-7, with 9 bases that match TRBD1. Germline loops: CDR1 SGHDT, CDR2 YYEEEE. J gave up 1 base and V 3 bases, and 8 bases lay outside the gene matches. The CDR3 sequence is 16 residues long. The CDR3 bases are TGTGCCAGCAGCTGGAAAGACAGGGGGAAATCCTACGAGCAGTACTTC. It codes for CASSWKDRGKSYEQYF.

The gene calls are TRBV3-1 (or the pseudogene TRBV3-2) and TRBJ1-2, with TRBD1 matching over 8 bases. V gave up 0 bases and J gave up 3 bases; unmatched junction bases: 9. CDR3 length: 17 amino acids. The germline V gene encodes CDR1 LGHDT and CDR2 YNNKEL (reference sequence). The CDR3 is CASSQDGPGQGYYGYTF. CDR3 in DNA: TGTGCCAGCAGCCAAGATGGCCCAGGACAGGGCTACTATGGCTACACCTTC.

The CDR3 DNA follows: TGCACCAGCAGCCAAGATCCCCTCACCCCGGGAGGGGTCTATTCCTATAATTCACCCCTCCACTTT. This sequence encodes CTSSQDPLTPGGVYSYNSPLHF. The chain carries TRBV1 and TRBJ1-6. TRBV1 is designated a pseudogene. The CDR3 is 22 residues long.

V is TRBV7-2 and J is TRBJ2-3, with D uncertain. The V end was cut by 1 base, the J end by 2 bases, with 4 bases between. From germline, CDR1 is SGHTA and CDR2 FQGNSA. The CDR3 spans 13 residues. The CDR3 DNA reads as TGTGCCAGCAGCTTAGGCTACACAGATACGCAGTATTTT. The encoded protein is CASSLGYTDTQYF. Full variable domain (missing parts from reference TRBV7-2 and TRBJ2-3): GAGVSQSPSNKVTEKGKDVELRCDPISGHTALYWYRQSLGQGLEFLIYFQGNSAPDKSGLPSDRFSAERTGGSVSTLTIQRTQQEDSAVYLCASSLGYTDTQYFGPGTRLTVL.

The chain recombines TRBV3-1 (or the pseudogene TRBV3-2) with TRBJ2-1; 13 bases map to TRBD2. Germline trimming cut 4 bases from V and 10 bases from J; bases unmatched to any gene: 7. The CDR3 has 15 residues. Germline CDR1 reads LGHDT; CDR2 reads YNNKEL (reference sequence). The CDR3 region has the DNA TGTGCCAGCAGCCCCCCGGGACTAGCGGGGACGGAGCAGTTCTTC. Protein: CASSPPGLAGTEQFF.

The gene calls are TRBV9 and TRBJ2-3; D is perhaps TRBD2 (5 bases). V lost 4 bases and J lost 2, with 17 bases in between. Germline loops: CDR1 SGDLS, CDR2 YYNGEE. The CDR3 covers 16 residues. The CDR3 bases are TGTGCCAGCAGCACACGCAGGAGCGGTAACACAGATACGCAGTATTTT. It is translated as CASSTRRSGNTDTQYF.

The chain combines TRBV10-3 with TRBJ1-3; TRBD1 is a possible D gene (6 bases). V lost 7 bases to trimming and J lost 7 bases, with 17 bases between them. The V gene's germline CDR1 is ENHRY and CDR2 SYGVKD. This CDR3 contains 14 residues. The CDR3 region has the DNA TGTGCCATCAACCGACAGGTGGATAGGAACACCATATATTTT. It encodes CAINRQVDRNTIYF.

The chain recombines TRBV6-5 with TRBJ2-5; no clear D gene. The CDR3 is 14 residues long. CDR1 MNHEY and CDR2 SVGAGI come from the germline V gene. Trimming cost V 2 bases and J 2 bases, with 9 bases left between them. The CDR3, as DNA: TGTGCCAGCAGTTACAGCGTGGTACAAGAGACCCAGTACTTC. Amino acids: CASSYSVVQETQYF.

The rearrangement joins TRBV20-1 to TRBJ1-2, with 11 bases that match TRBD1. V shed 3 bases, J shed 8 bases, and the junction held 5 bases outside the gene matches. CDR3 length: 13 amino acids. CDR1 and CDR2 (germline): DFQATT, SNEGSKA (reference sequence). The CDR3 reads CSASGTGGEGYTF. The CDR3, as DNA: TGCAGTGCTAGTGGGACAGGGGGGGAAGGCTACACCTTC.

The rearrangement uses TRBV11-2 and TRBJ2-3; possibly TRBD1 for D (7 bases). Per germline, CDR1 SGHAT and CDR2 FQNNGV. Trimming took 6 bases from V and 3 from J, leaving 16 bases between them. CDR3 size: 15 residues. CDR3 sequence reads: CASRSTGTYTDTQYF. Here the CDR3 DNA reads TGTGCCAGCAGATCGACAGGGACTTATACAGATACGCAGTATTTT. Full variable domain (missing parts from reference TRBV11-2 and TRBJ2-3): EAGVAQSPRYKIIEKRQSVAFWCNPISGHATLYWYQQILGQGPKLLIQFQNNGVVDDSQLPKDRFSAERLKGVDSTLKIQPAKLEDSAVYLCASRSTGTYTDTQYFGPGTRLTVL.

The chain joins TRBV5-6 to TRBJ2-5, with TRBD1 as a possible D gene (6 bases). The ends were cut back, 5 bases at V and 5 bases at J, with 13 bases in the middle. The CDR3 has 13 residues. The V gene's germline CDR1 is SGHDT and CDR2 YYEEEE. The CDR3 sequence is CASSNRERETQYF. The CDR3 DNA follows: TGTGCCAGCAGTAACAGGGAACGGGAGACCCAGTACTTC.

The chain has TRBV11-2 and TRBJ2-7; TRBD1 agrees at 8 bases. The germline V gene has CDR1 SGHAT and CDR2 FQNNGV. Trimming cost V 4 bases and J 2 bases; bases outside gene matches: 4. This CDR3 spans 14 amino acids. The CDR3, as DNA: TGTGCCAGCAGCTCCGGACAGGGTGCCTACGAGCAGTACTTC. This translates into CASSSGQGAYEQYF.

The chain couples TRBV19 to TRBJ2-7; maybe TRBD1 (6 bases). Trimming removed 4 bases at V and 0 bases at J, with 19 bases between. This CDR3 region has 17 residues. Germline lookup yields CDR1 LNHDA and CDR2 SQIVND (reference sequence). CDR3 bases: TGTGCCAGTAGTACCGACAGGAAAGTGGTTGACTCCTACGAGCAGTACTTC. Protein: CASSTDRKVVDSYEQYF.

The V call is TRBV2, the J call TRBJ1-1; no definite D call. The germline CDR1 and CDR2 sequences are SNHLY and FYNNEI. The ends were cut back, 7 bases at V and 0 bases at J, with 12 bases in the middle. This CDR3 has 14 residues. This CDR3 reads CASIMTKLNTEAFF. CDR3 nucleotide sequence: TGTGCCAGCATTATGACAAAATTGAACACTGAAGCTTTCTTT. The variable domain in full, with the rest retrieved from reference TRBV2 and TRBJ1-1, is EPEVTQTPSHQVTQMGQEVILRCVPISNHLYFYWYRQILGQKVEFLVSFYNNEISEKSEIFDDQFSVERPDGSNFTLKIRSTKLEDSAMYFCASIMTKLNTEAFFGQGTRLTVV.

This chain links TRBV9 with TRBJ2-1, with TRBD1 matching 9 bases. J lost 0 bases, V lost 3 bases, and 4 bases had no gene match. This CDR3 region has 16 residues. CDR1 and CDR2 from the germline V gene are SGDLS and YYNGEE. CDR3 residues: CASSATGGGSYNEQFF. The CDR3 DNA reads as TGTGCCAGCAGCGCTACAGGGGGCGGCTCCTACAATGAGCAGTTCTTC. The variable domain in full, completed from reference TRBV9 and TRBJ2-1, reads DSGVTQTPKHLITATGQRVTLRCSPRSGDLSVYWYQQSLDQGLQFLIQYYNGEERAKGNILERFSAQQFPDLHSELNLSSLELGDSALYFCASSATGGGSYNEQFFGPGTRLTVL.

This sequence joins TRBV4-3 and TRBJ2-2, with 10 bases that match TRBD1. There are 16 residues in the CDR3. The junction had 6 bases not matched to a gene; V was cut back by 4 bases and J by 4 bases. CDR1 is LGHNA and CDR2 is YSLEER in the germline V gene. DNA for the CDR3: TGCGCCAGCAGCCGTCGGGACAGGGGACCCACCGGGGAGCTGTTTTTT. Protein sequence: CASSRRDRGPTGELFF.

The DNA for the CDR3 is TGTGCCAGCAGCTTGGGGGGACAGGGGACTGAAAAACTGTTTTTT. Translation: CASSLGGQGTEKLFF. The rearrangement links TRBV5-4 to TRBJ1-4; 10 positions agree with TRBD1. The CDR3 is 15 amino acids. Germline V gene data show CDR1 as SGHNT and CDR2 as YYREEE (reference sequence). With V trimmed by 0 bases and J by 7 bases, 3 bases remained unmatched.

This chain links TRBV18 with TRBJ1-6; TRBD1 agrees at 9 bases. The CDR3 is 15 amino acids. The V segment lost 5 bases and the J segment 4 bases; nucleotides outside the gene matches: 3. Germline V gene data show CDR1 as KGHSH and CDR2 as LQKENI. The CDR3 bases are TGTGCCAGCTCAGGGGGACAGGGTTATAATTCACCCCTCCACTTT. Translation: CASSGGQGYNSPLHF.